This T cell receptor (beta chain) was sequenced in a study of shared clonotypes between healthy human individuals. As for the study in general: Three plates each covered CD4 naive and memory; CD8 naive two, CD8 memory one.

The study separated CD4+ cells into CD45RA+ naive and CD45RA-negative memory subsets. V dropped 0 bases and J dropped 3 bases, with 15 bases sitting between them. Germline CDR1 reads SGHDT; CDR2 reads YYEEEE. The CDR3 spans 16 residues. Regarding this clone: Its antigen remains unknown.

Profiled with immunoSEQ multiplex PCR; TCRdb holds only in-frame clones, not every one. This sample yields some 2,500,000 clones, of which less than 95% are seen a single time; 0.3% to 0.45% belongs to the top ten. General observations from the study: Blood alone was sampled, and tissue repertoires likely differ. The naive CD4 repertoires of a handful of donors were compared, and approximately 4.5% of clonotypes were shared.

This TCR derives from a man younger than 30 in good health. Some clones in this sample may be carry-over from other donors' samples. Sequenced material: naive CD4+ T cells from PBMCs. Subset: CD45RA+ positively selected. This chain uses TRBV5-6 with TRBJ1-2, with a possible D match to TRBD1 (6 bases). This CDR3 is CASSLDGGPRHYGYTF. The CDR3, as DNA: TGTGCCAGCAGCTTGGATGGGGGGCCGCGACACTATGGCTACACCTTC.